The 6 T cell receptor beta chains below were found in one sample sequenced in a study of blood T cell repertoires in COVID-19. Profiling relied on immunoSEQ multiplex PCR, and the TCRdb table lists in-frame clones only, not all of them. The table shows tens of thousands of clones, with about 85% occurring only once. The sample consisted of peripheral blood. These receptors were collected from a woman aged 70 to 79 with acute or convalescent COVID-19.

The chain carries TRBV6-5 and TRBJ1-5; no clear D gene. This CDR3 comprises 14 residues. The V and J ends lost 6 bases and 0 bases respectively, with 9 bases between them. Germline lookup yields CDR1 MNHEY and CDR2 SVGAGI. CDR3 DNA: TGTGCCAGCAGGGGCAACACTAGCAATCAGCCCCAGCATTTT. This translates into CASRGNTSNQPQHF.

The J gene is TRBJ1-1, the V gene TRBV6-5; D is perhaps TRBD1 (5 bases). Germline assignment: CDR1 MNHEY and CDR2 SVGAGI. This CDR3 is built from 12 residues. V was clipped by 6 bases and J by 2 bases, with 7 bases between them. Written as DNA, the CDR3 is TGTGCCAGCAGGGGGCTTAACACTGAAGCTTTCTTT. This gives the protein CASRGLNTEAFF.

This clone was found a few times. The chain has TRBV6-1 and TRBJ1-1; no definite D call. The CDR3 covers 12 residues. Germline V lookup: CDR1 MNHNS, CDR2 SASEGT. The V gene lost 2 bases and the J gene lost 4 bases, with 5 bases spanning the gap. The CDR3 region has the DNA TGTGCCAGCAGTGAAACCGGCACTGAAGCTTTCTTT. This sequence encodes CASSETGTEAFF.

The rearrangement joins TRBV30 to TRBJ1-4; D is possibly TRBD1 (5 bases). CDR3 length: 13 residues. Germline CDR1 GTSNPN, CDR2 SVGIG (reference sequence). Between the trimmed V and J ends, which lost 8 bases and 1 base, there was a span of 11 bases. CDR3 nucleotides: TGTGCCGGAGGGACCCAAACTAATGAAAAACTGTTTTTT. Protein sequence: CAGGTQTNEKLFF.

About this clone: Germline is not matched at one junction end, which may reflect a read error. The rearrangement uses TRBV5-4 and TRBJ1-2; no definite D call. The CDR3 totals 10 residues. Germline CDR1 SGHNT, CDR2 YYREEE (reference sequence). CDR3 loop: CRRHSYGYTF. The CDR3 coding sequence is TGCCGGCGGCACTCCTATGGCTACACCTTC. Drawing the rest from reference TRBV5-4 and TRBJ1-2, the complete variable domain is ETGVTQSPTHLIKTRGQQVTLRCSSQSGHNTVSWYQQALGQGPQFIFQYYREEENGRGNFPPRFSGLQFPNYSSELNVNALELDDSALYLCRRHSYGYTFGSGTRLTVV.

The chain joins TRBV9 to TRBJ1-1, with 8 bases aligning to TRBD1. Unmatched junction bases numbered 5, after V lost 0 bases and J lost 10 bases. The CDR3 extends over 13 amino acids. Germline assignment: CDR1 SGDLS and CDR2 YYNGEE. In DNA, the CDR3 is TGTGCCAGCAGCGTAGATGGGGACAGGACAGCTTTCTTT. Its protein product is CASSVDGDRTAFF. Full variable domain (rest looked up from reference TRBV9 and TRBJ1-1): DSGVTQTPKHLITATGQRVTLRCSPRSGDLSVYWYQQSLDQGLQFLIQYYNGEERAKGNILERFSAQQFPDLHSELNLSSLELGDSALYFCASSVDGDRTAFFGQGTRLTVV.